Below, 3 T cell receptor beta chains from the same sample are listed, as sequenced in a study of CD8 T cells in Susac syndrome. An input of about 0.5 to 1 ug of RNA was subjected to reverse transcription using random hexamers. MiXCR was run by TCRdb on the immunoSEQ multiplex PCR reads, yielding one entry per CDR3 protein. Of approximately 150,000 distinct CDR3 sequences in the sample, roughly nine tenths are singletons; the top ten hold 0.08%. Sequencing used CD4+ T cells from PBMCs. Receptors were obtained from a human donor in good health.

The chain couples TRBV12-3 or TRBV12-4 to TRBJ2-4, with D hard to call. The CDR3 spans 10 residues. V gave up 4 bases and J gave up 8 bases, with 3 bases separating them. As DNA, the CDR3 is TGTGCCAGCAGTTCCCACATTCAGTACTTC. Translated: CASSSHIQYF.

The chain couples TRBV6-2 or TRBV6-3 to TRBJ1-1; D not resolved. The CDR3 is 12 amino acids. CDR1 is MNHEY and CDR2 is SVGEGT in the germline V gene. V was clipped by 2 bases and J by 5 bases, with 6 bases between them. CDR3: CASSYMRTEAFF. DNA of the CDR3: TGTGCCAGCAGTTACATGAGGACTGAAGCTTTCTTT.

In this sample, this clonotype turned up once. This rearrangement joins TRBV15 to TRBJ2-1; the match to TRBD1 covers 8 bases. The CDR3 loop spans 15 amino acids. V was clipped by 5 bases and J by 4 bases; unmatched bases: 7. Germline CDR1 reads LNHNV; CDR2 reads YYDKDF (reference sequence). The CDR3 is CATSPRQGNYNEQFF. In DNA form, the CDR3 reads TGTGCCACCAGCCCACGACAGGGGAATTACAATGAGCAGTTCTTC.